A single T cell receptor (beta chain) is shown here with its context. Its antigen is as yet unknown. The data belong to a study of cytomegalovirus exposure and HLA in healthy donors. Study results and limitations: Among immune exposure information, only CMV serostatus was available.

J gave up 3 bases and V 4 bases, and 5 bases lay outside the gene matches. The CDR3 runs to 16 residues. The germline gives CDR1 SGHDN, CDR2 FVKESK. The PCR made use of 60 Vbeta and 13 Jbeta primers. Assay: immunoSEQ multiplex PCR; the TCRdb copy retains only in-frame clones and omits some. The data show roughly 43,000 clones, with 60% to 80% seen just once and roughly 1.4% held by the top ten. Material: PBMCs. The TCR sequence derives from a man aged 25-40 years in good health and CMV-seronegative. The chain employs TRBV14 and TRBJ2-3; 12 bases match TRBD2. The CDR3 region has the DNA TGTGCCAGCAGCCCACTAGCGGGAGGATTGACAGATACGCAGTATTTT. Its protein product is CASSPLAGGLTDTQYF.